This T cell receptor (beta chain) came from a study of neurological immune-mediated disorders. Points from the study as a whole: Phylogenetic grouping assigned the repertoires of 18 of 34 multiple sclerosis patients to one related-CDR3 cluster, which constitutes a possible signature. HTLV-1-associated myelopathy had the most TCR clonal expansion, and multiple sclerosis had the least, less than healthy controls. The absence of any CDR3 amino acid sequence shared by expanded clones across subjects suggests that repertoires were private in all groups.

5'RACE with 10-nucleotide random UMIs generated the cDNA. TCRdb used MiXCR to reprocess the 5' RACE reads, holding one entry per CDR3 protein. Of 130,000 or so distinct CDR3 sequences in the sample, roughly 3.2% were seen once. The table lists this clonotype with many counts. As yet, its antigen is unknown. CDR3 length: 15 amino acids. Trimming left V 0 bases short and J 4 bases short, with 9 bases between. Per the germline V gene, CDR1 is LGHNA and CDR2 is YSLEER. The J gene is TRBJ1-4, the V gene TRBV4-3; D is unclear. The sequence was collected from a woman in her thirties with multiple sclerosis. Sequenced: PBMCs. CDR3 sequence reads: CASSQDFVGNEKLFF. In DNA, the CDR3 is TGCGCCAGCAGCCAAGATTTCGTTGGTAATGAAAAACTGTTTTTT.